The clone carrying this T cell receptor (beta chain) was detected only once. The antigen is undetermined. RNA transcripts provided the template for amplifying TCR beta CDR3 regions. Second-round multiplex PCR followed a first-round RT-PCR using HTBI primers. TCRdb re-called the multiplex PCR reads with MiXCR, one entry per CDR3 protein. The table shows over 650,000 distinct CDR3 sequences, with about two fifths occurring only once. This entry comes from a study of Graves' ophthalmopathy and Graves' hyperthyroidism. Study observations and caveats: Researchers report that a 13-signature model separated ophthalmopathy from stable hyperthyroidism, posting about 88% sensitivity and 81.08% specificity.

All donors with ophthalmopathy were recorded as having moderate-to-severe activity, CAS ≥3, NOSPECS ≥4 and a duration under 3 months. Lactation, pregnancy, uncontrolled infections and other autoimmune diseases were all grounds for excluding patients. Over 9.5 ml of fresh blood yielded the PBMCs by density gradient. The CDR3 totals 15 residues. CDR1 is SGHAT and CDR2 is FQDESV in the germline V gene (reference sequence). V shed 5 bases and J 7 bases; nucleotides not matched to a gene: 11. Sequenced sample: peripheral blood. The V call is TRBV11-1, the J call TRBJ1-5; TRBD1 agrees at 7 bases. The source is an adult man with Graves' ophthalmopathy. CDR3 sequence: CASSPRTGSDQPQHF. DNA of the CDR3: TGTGCCAGCAGCCCCCGGACAGGCTCGGACCAGCCCCAGCATTTT.